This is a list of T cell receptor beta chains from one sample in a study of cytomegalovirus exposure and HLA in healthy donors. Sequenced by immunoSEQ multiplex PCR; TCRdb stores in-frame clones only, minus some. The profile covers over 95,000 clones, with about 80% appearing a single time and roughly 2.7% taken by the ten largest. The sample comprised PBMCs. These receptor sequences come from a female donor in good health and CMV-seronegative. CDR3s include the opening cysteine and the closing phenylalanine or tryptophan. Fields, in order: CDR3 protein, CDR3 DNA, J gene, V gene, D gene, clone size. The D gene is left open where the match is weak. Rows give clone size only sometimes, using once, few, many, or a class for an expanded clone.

CDR3aa: CASRPLSQETQYF
CDR3nt: TGTGCCAGTAGGCCCCTATCCCAAGAGACCCAGTACTTC
j_gene: TRBJ2-5
v_gene: TRBV19
d_gene: NA
abundance: NA

CDR3aa: CASSEHGDTQYF
CDR3nt: TGTGCCAGCAGTGAACACGGAGACACGCAGTATTTT
j_gene: TRBJ2-3
v_gene: TRBV6-1
d_gene: NA
abundance: NA

CDR3aa: CASRPSGGWSDTQYF
CDR3nt: TGCGCCAGCAGGCCTAGCGGGGGGTGGTCAGATACGCAGTATTTT
j_gene: TRBJ2-3
v_gene: TRBV5-1
d_gene: TRBD2
abundance: NA

CDR3aa: CASSTRGSTYILNTEAFF
CDR3nt: TGTGCCAGCAGCACCCGAGGTAGCACTTATATTCTGAACACTGAAGCTTTCTTT
j_gene: TRBJ1-1
v_gene: TRBV7-4
d_gene: NA
abundance: NA

CDR3aa: CASSSGQRVYGYTF
CDR3nt: TGTGCCAGCAGCTCGGGACAAAGAGTTTATGGCTACACCTTC
j_gene: TRBJ1-2
v_gene: TRBV5-8
d_gene: NA
abundance: NA

CDR3aa: CASSSRLSGEETQYF
CDR3nt: TGTGCCAGCAGCTCCCGCCTTTCGGGGGAAGAGACCCAGTACTTC
j_gene: TRBJ2-5
v_gene: TRBV13
d_gene: NA
abundance: once

CDR3aa: CASSPNTGGWDPEAFF
CDR3nt: TGTGCCAGCAGTCCTAACACCGGGGGGTGGGACCCTGAAGCTTTCTTT
j_gene: TRBJ1-1
v_gene: TRBV6-6
d_gene: NA
abundance: NA

CDR3aa: CASSYNSGGADYGYTF
CDR3nt: TGTGCCAGCAGTTACAACTCAGGGGGCGCTGACTATGGCTACACCTTC
j_gene: TRBJ1-2
v_gene: TRBV2
d_gene: TRBD1
abundance: once

CDR3aa: CASSADYSTDTQYF
CDR3nt: TGTGCCAGCAGCGCAGATTATAGCACAGATACGCAGTATTTT
j_gene: TRBJ2-3
v_gene: TRBV11-1
d_gene: NA
abundance: once

CDR3aa: CAWRMNREGYTF
CDR3nt: TGTGCCTGGAGGATGAATCGAGAAGGCTACACCTTC
j_gene: TRBJ1-2
v_gene: TRBV30
d_gene: NA
abundance: NA

CDR3aa: CASSMPGQAYNEQFF
CDR3nt: TGTGCCAGTAGTATGCCGGGACAGGCGTACAATGAGCAGTTCTTC
j_gene: TRBJ2-1
v_gene: TRBV19
d_gene: TRBD1
abundance: NA

CDR3aa: CASSGRGFSNQPQHF
CDR3nt: TGTGCCAGCAGCGGCAGGGGTTTTAGCAATCAGCCCCAGCATTTT
j_gene: TRBJ1-5
v_gene: TRBV7-9
d_gene: NA
abundance: NA

CDR3aa: CSSSLASYEQYF
CDR3nt: TGTTCCAGCAGCTTAGCGTCGTACGAGCAGTACTTC
j_gene: TRBJ2-7
v_gene: TRBV7-9
d_gene: NA
abundance: once

CDR3aa: CAIPIIGRYNEQFF
CDR3nt: TGTGCCATCCCGATAATCGGGAGGTACAATGAGCAGTTCTTC
j_gene: TRBJ2-1
v_gene: TRBV6-1
d_gene: TRBD2
abundance: NA

CDR3aa: CASSEGAGIAYEQYF
CDR3nt: TGTGCCAGCAGTGAAGGGGCGGGGATAGCCTACGAGCAGTACTTC
j_gene: TRBJ2-7
v_gene: TRBV6-1
d_gene: NA
abundance: once

CDR3aa: CASSLTSGGIEQYF
CDR3nt: TGTGCCAGCAGCTTGACCTCAGGGGGCATCGAGCAGTACTTC
j_gene: TRBJ2-7
v_gene: TRBV11-2
d_gene: TRBD1
abundance: few

CDR3aa: CASSLAGAGKNTGELFF
CDR3nt: TGCGCCAGCAGCTTGGCGGGCGCGGGGAAGAACACCGGGGAGCTGTTTTTT
j_gene: TRBJ2-2
v_gene: TRBV5-1
d_gene: NA
abundance: NA

CDR3aa: CASRSEARYGYTF
CDR3nt: TGCGCCAGCCGGTCGGAGGCCAGGTATGGCTACACCTTC
j_gene: TRBJ1-2
v_gene: TRBV5-1
d_gene: NA
abundance: NA

CDR3aa: CASVQGPPETQYF
CDR3nt: TGTGCCAGTGTACAGGGACCCCCAGAGACCCAGTACTTC
j_gene: TRBJ2-5
v_gene: TRBV6-5
d_gene: NA
abundance: NA

CDR3aa: CASSLEYSNTEAFF
CDR3nt: TGTGCCAGCAGCTTAGAGTACTCGAACACTGAAGCTTTCTTT
j_gene: TRBJ1-1
v_gene: TRBV7-2
d_gene: NA
abundance: once

CDR3aa: CASSEVEGNTGELFF
CDR3nt: TGTGCCAGCAGTGAAGTTGAGGGGAACACCGGGGAGCTGTTTTTT
j_gene: TRBJ2-2
v_gene: TRBV6-1
d_gene: NA
abundance: NA

CDR3aa: CASSLPDYLYGYTF
CDR3nt: TGTGCCAGCAGCTTGCCAGACTATCTCTATGGCTACACCTTC
j_gene: TRBJ1-2
v_gene: TRBV5-4
d_gene: NA
abundance: NA

CDR3aa: CASSLEASWATTYEQYF
CDR3nt: TGTGCCAGCAGCTTGGAGGCTTCATGGGCGACCACCTACGAGCAGTACTTC
j_gene: TRBJ2-7
v_gene: TRBV5-8
d_gene: NA
abundance: NA

CDR3aa: CASSPTGSYEQYF
CDR3nt: TGTGCCAGCAGTCCCACCGGTTCCTACGAGCAGTACTTC
j_gene: TRBJ2-7
v_gene: TRBV6-5
d_gene: NA
abundance: few

CDR3aa: CASSPRGNQPQHF
CDR3nt: TGCGCCAGCAGCCCCAGGGGCAATCAGCCCCAGCATTTT
j_gene: TRBJ1-5
v_gene: TRBV4-3
d_gene: NA
abundance: NA

CDR3aa: CASSEGRASRHGYTF
CDR3nt: TGTGCCAGCAGTGAAGGCAGGGCGTCTCGTCATGGCTACACCTTC
j_gene: TRBJ1-2
v_gene: TRBV6-1
d_gene: NA
abundance: few

CDR3aa: CASGTVNSPLHF
CDR3nt: TGTGCCAGCGGGACTGTTAATTCACCCCTCCACTTT
j_gene: TRBJ1-6
v_gene: TRBV27
d_gene: NA
abundance: once

CDR3aa: CATSRDRGKPDSTNEKLFF
CDR3nt: TGTGCCACCAGCAGAGATCGGGGAAAGCCAGACTCAACTAATGAAAAACTGTTTTTT
j_gene: TRBJ1-4
v_gene: TRBV15
d_gene: NA
abundance: NA

CDR3aa: CASSHPRLAGSDTQYF
CDR3nt: TGTGCCAGTAGTCACCCAAGGCTAGCGGGGTCAGATACGCAGTATTTT
j_gene: TRBJ2-3
v_gene: TRBV19
d_gene: TRBD2
abundance: NA

CDR3aa: CASKEGGDTQYF
CDR3nt: TGTGCCAGCAAGGAAGGGGGAGATACGCAGTATTTT
j_gene: TRBJ2-3
v_gene: TRBV7-6
d_gene: NA
abundance: NA

CDR3aa: CASTTGSENSPLHF
CDR3nt: TGTGCCTCGACGACAGGGTCGGAAAATTCACCCCTCCACTTT
j_gene: TRBJ1-6
v_gene: TRBV10-3
d_gene: TRBD1
abundance: NA

CDR3aa: CASSGRARGGNEQFF
CDR3nt: TGTGCCAGCAGCGGCCGGGCCCGGGGGGGCAATGAGCAGTTCTTC
j_gene: TRBJ2-1
v_gene: TRBV9
d_gene: TRBD2
abundance: NA

CDR3aa: CASSISILAHNSPLHF
CDR3nt: TGTGCCAGTAGTATCAGTATCCTCGCCCATAATTCACCCCTCCACTTT
j_gene: TRBJ1-6
v_gene: TRBV19
d_gene: NA
abundance: NA

CDR3aa: CASGTPVGTEAFF
CDR3nt: TGTGCCAGCGGGACACCCGTTGGGACTGAAGCTTTCTTT
j_gene: TRBJ1-1
v_gene: TRBV6-5
d_gene: NA
abundance: NA

CDR3aa: CASSKGAQETQYF
CDR3nt: TGTGCCAGCAGTAAGGGGGCTCAAGAGACCCAGTACTTC
j_gene: TRBJ2-5
v_gene: TRBV11-2
d_gene: TRBD1
abundance: NA

CDR3aa: CASSQDLGLRGDQKYF
CDR3nt: TGTGCCAGCAGCCAAGATCTAGGTCTGCGGGGGGACCAGAAGTATTTT
j_gene: TRBJ2-3
v_gene: TRBV4-2
d_gene: TRBD2
abundance: few

CDR3aa: CASSPTVAGSDNEQFF
CDR3nt: TGCGCCAGCAGCCCGACAGTAGCGGGTTCAGACAATGAGCAGTTCTTC
j_gene: TRBJ2-1
v_gene: TRBV5-1
d_gene: TRBD2
abundance: NA

CDR3aa: CASSLGAGTEAFF
CDR3nt: TGTGCCAGCAGCTTAGGTGCAGGCACTGAAGCTTTCTTT
j_gene: TRBJ1-1
v_gene: TRBV11-3
d_gene: NA
abundance: NA

CDR3aa: CASSDGAGGAGGYTF
CDR3nt: TGTGCCAGCAGTGACGGGGCAGGGGGCGCGGGCGGCTACACCTTC
j_gene: TRBJ1-2
v_gene: TRBV6-4
d_gene: TRBD1
abundance: NA

CDR3aa: CSVARGLEAFF
CDR3nt: TGCAGCGTTGCAAGGGGCCTTGAAGCTTTCTTT
j_gene: TRBJ1-1
v_gene: TRBV29-1
d_gene: NA
abundance: NA

CDR3aa: CASSLYWEGEGLVPTGELFF
CDR3nt: TGTGCCAGCAGTTTGTATTGGGAAGGGGAGGGGCTGGTTCCCACCGGGGAGCTGTTTTTT
j_gene: TRBJ2-2
v_gene: TRBV28
d_gene: TRBD2
abundance: NA

CDR3aa: CASSPTGSNEQFF
CDR3nt: TGCGCCAGCAGCCCCACAGGGTCCAATGAGCAGTTCTTC
j_gene: TRBJ2-1
v_gene: TRBV5-1
d_gene: NA
abundance: NA

CDR3aa: CASSASSRLSDTQYF
CDR3nt: TGTGCCAGCAGCGCTTCGTCGCGACTTTCAGATACGCAGTATTTT
j_gene: TRBJ2-3
v_gene: TRBV9
d_gene: NA
abundance: NA

CDR3aa: CASSLGLRGQVQETQYF
CDR3nt: TGCGCCAGCAGCTTGGGTCTTCGGGGTCAGGTCCAAGAGACCCAGTACTTC
j_gene: TRBJ2-5
v_gene: TRBV5-1
d_gene: NA
abundance: NA

CDR3aa: CASSFRDNTDTQYF
CDR3nt: TGTGCCAGCAGCTTCCGGGACAACACAGATACGCAGTATTTT
j_gene: TRBJ2-3
v_gene: TRBV7-9
d_gene: NA
abundance: NA

CDR3aa: CASSKVWSVNSPLHF
CDR3nt: TGTGCCAGCAGCAAAGTTTGGTCGGTGAATTCACCCCTCCACTTT
j_gene: TRBJ1-6
v_gene: TRBV21-1
d_gene: NA
abundance: NA